The 24 T cell receptor beta chains presented below share a single source sample, sequenced in a study of Ad26.COV2.S vaccination and SARS-CoV-2 variants. Using immunoSEQ multiplex PCR, the repertoire was profiled, and TCRdb retains in-frame clones only, with some absent. The profile shows roughly 390,000 clones, approximately 90% of them singletons. Sample treatment: about 20 received Ad26.COV2.S at low or high dose, single or two shots; about 5 received placebo; per-sample allocation not given. Material that was analyzed had been drawn on day 63 after the first vaccine or placebo injection. Sequenced material: peripheral blood, taken in a trial of Ad26.COV2.S vaccine versus placebo. The receptors were gathered from a person between 18 and 59 years old who received the Ad26.COV2.S COVID-19 vaccine or a placebo.

The chain couples TRBV7-9 to TRBJ2-3, with D perhaps TRBD1 (6 bases). V was cut by 4 bases and J by 1 base, with 12 bases left in between. This CDR3 spans 15 amino acids. Germline CDR1 reads SEHNR; CDR2 reads FQNEAQ (reference sequence). CDR3 sequence reads: CASSWSGVRTDTQYF. The CDR3, as DNA: TGTGCCAGCAGCTGGTCAGGGGTCCGCACAGATACGCAGTATTTT. The whole variable domain, remainder taken from reference TRBV7-9 and TRBJ2-3, is DTGVSQNPRHKITKRGQNVTFRCDPISEHNRLYWYRQTLGQGPEFLTYFQNEAQLEKSRLLSDRFSAERPKGSFSTLEIQRTEQGDSAMYLCASSWSGVRTDTQYFGPGTRLTVL.

The rearrangement uses TRBV7-8 and TRBJ1-5, with 8 nucleotides matching TRBD1. V gave up 5 bases and J gave up 6 bases; unmatched junction bases: 6. The CDR3 spans 14 residues. In germline, CDR1 is SGHVS, CDR2 FQNEAQ. The CDR3 loop reads CASSPGTGFQPQHF. The CDR3 DNA reads TGTGCCAGCAGCCCCGGGACAGGCTTTCAGCCCCAGCATTTT.

This chain joins TRBV6-2 or TRBV6-3 and TRBJ2-2; TRBD1 matches 8 bases. The CDR3 covers 14 residues. The J segment lost 4 bases and the V segment lost 6 bases, leaving 4 bases of the junction unmatched. Germline V gene data show CDR1 as MNHEY and CDR2 as SVGEGT. CDR3 sequence reads: CASSGQGSTGELFF. As DNA, the CDR3 is TGTGCCAGCAGCGGACAGGGAAGCACCGGGGAGCTGTTTTTT.

This chain connects TRBV27 to TRBJ1-6; possibly TRBD1 for D (5 bases). The length of the CDR3 is 14 residues. V was shortened by 6 bases and J by 10 bases, with 16 bases between the two germline ends. The germline CDR1 and CDR2 sequences are MNHEY and SMNVEV (reference sequence). The CDR3 loop reads CASSPRPQGSPLHF. The CDR3 DNA reads as TGTGCCAGCAGCCCCCGCCCGCAGGGATCACCCCTCCACTTT.

The genes are TRBV5-4 and TRBJ1-1, with D maybe TRBD1 (5 bases). CDR1 and CDR2 from the germline V gene are SGHNT and YYREEE (reference sequence). The CDR3 has 14 residues. Trimming removed 0 bases at V and 1 base at J, with 7 bases between. CDR3 in DNA: TGTGCCAGCAGCTTGGAGACAGAGAACACTGAAGCTTTCTTT. Residues: CASSLETENTEAFF. Full variable domain (outside the CDR3, taken from reference TRBV5-4 and TRBJ1-1): ETGVTQSPTHLIKTRGQQVTLRCSSQSGHNTVSWYQQALGQGPQFIFQYYREEENGRGNFPPRFSGLQFPNYSSELNVNALELDDSALYLCASSLETENTEAFFGQGTRLTVV.

The V call is TRBV5-6, the J call TRBJ1-2, with 7 bases identical to TRBD1. V lost 5 bases to trimming and J lost 8 bases; unmatched junction nucleotides: 6. The CDR3 has 12 amino acids. Per germline, CDR1 SGHDT and CDR2 YYEEEE. The CDR3, as DNA: TGTGCCAGCAGGAACAGGGGTCGGGGCTACACCTTC. This translates into CASRNRGRGYTF.

The chain carries TRBV7-8 and TRBJ2-5; D may correspond to TRBD1 or TRBD2 (5 bases each). CDR3 length equals 14 residues. V was cut by 6 bases and J by 1 base, with 12 bases left in between. Germline CDR1 and CDR2: SGHVS and FQNEAQ. The CDR3 DNA reads as TGTGCCAGCAGGAGGGACCCAGTCCAAGAGACCCAGTACTTC. Its translation is CASRRDPVQETQYF.

CDR3: CASSRFAGGSNEQFF. The CDR3 bases are TGTGCCAGCAGTCGCTTCGCGGGGGGGTCAAATGAGCAGTTCTTC. The chain carries TRBV7-6 and TRBJ2-1, with TRBD2 identical over 9 bases. The germline V gene has CDR1 SGHVS and CDR2 FNYEAQ. The J segment lost 7 bases and the V segment lost 6 bases, leaving 10 bases of the junction unmatched. The CDR3 is 15 amino acids.

This chain links TRBV4-3 with TRBJ1-5; D remains unclear. Trimming shortened V by 1 base and J by 1 base, and 8 bases separated the two germline ends. The CDR3 spans 15 residues. Germline V lookup: CDR1 LGHNA, CDR2 YSLEER. CDR3 amino acids: CASSQVVASNQPQHF. DNA of the CDR3: TGCGCCAGCAGCCAAGTAGTGGCAAGCAATCAGCCCCAGCATTTT.

As DNA, the CDR3 is TGTGCCAGCAGCGGAGACAACACAGATACGCAGTATTTT. Translation gives CASSGDNTDTQYF. The gene calls are TRBV7-2 and TRBJ2-3; the D is unclear. Germline assignment: CDR1 SGHTA and CDR2 FQGNSA. This CDR3 has 13 amino acids. V was clipped by 5 bases and J by 2 bases, with 8 bases between them.

The gene calls are TRBV7-6 and TRBJ2-2; 8 bases line up with TRBD2. CDR1 is SGHVS, CDR2 FNYEAQ, per germline. The CDR3 has 17 amino acids. Losses at the gene ends were 2 bases for V and 2 bases for J; bases not matched to a gene: 7. In nucleotides, the CDR3 is TGTGCCAGCAGCTTAAAGGGCGGGGGGTTCAACACCGGGGAGCTGTTTTTT. Encoded protein: CASSLKGGGFNTGELFF.

This clone came up once. The chain combines TRBV6-5 with TRBJ1-3, with D perhaps TRBD1 (6 bases). Trimming took off 0 bases at V and 3 bases at J, with 12 bases between the two ends. CDR1 is MNHEY, CDR2 SVGAGI, per germline. This CDR3 is built from 16 residues. The CDR3 loop reads CASSYSNRAHGNTIYF. In nucleotides, the CDR3 is TGTGCCAGCAGTTACTCGAACAGGGCTCATGGAAACACCATATATTTT.

This sequence joins TRBV5-4 and TRBJ2-7; TRBD1 matches at 9 bases. Germline V gene lookup returns CDR1 SGHNT and CDR2 YYREEE (reference sequence). V shed 4 bases, J shed 6 bases, and the junction held 5 bases outside the gene matches. The CDR3 sequence is 13 residues long. The CDR3 loop reads CASSTDRGPEQYF. The CDR3 DNA reads TGTGCCAGCAGCACGGACAGGGGACCCGAGCAGTACTTC.

A single count supports this clone. The chain uses TRBV2 and TRBJ2-5; D gene uncertain. V was shortened by 6 bases and J by 5 bases, with 16 bases between the two germline ends. The CDR3 consists of 14 residues. Germline V gene lookup returns CDR1 SNHLY and CDR2 FYNNEI. Here the CDR3 reads CASRRVGVMETQYF. DNA for the CDR3: TGTGCCAGCAGACGAGTAGGAGTGATGGAGACCCAGTACTTC.

This clone was seen more than once but under ten times. The chain recombines TRBV4-1 with TRBJ1-5; 8 bases map to TRBD1. CDR3 size: 14 residues. V lost 3 bases and J lost 6; bases outside the gene matches: 4. Germline-derived CDR1 and CDR2 are MGHRA and YSYEKL. DNA of the CDR3: TGCGCCAGCAGCCAGGGACAGGTGAGTCAGCCCCAGCATTTT. Protein: CASSQGQVSQPQHF.

The chain has TRBV11-2 and TRBJ1-3; D gene unclear. Trimming cost V 5 bases and J 4 bases, with 12 bases left between them. Germline V gene sequence: CDR1 SGHAT, CDR2 FQNNGV. This CDR3 has 14 residues. The CDR3 here is CASSIRTSGNTIYF. The CDR3 nucleotides are TGTGCCAGCAGCATAAGGACCAGCGGAAACACCATATATTTT.

The chain combines TRBV29-1 with TRBJ2-1; no clear D. This CDR3 region has 15 residues. Germline V CDR1 and CDR2: SQVTM, ANQGSEA. The V end lost 2 bases, the J end lost 1 base, and 12 bases lay between the germline ends. For the CDR3, the DNA is TGCAGCGTTGAAACGAGAGCCGGATCCTACAATGAGCAGTTCTTC. It encodes CSVETRAGSYNEQFF.

The chain recombines TRBV18 with TRBJ1-2; TRBD1 is a possible D gene (6 bases). Per the germline V gene, CDR1 is KGHSH and CDR2 is LQKENI. Trimming left V 4 bases short and J 4 bases short, with 16 bases between. The length of the CDR3 is 15 residues. The CDR3, as DNA: TGTGCCAGCTCACAGGGCAGCAGGGGATCCTATGGCTACACCTTC. Residues: CASSQGSRGSYGYTF.

V is TRBV6-1 and J is TRBJ2-3; weak D call: TRBD2 (6 bases). This CDR3 has 14 residues. V dropped 2 bases and J dropped 4 bases, with 10 bases sitting between them. CDR1 and CDR2 from the germline V gene are MNHNS and SASEGT. Here the CDR3 DNA reads TGTGCCAGCAGTGAAATGCGGGGAGCAGATACGCAGTATTTT. This encodes CASSEMRGADTQYF.

The V gene is TRBV3-1 (or the pseudogene TRBV3-2), the J gene TRBJ1-2, with a weak D call TRBD1 (6 bases). There are 15 residues in the CDR3. Germline values: CDR1 LGHDT, CDR2 YNNKEL (reference sequence). V lost 0 bases, J lost 4 bases, and 12 bases lay in between. The DNA for the CDR3 is TGTGCCAGCAGCCAAGATCTATCGGGGGCCTATGGCTACACCTTC. It translates to CASSQDLSGAYGYTF.

This clone has just a few counts. The J gene is TRBJ1-2, the V gene TRBV5-4; no definite D call. Germline V gene lookup returns CDR1 SGHNT and CDR2 YYREEE (reference sequence). The CDR3 runs 15 residues. V gave up 1 base and J gave up 7 bases, with 17 bases separating them. CDR3 amino acids: CASSLIFTGRAGYTF. In DNA form, the CDR3 reads TGTGCCAGCAGCTTGATTTTCACTGGGAGGGCTGGCTACACCTTC.

J is TRBJ2-1 and V is TRBV15; the D gene is possibly TRBD2 (7 bases). Trimming took off 4 bases at V and 3 bases at J, with 10 bases between the two ends. CDR3 length: 14 amino acids. Germline CDR1 reads LNHNV; CDR2 reads YYDKDF (reference sequence). Written as DNA, the CDR3 is TGTGCCACCAGCACGAGGGGGGGCTACAATGAGCAGTTCTTC. Its protein product is CATSTRGGYNEQFF.

CDR3 coding DNA: TGTGCCACCAAGACTCTAATGAACACTGAAGCTTTCTTT. Translated, it gives CATKTLMNTEAFF. The V gene is TRBV6-5, the J gene TRBJ1-1; the D is unclear. The V gene's germline CDR1 is MNHEY and CDR2 SVGAGI. Trimming took off 10 bases at V and 0 bases at J, with 12 bases between the two ends. CDR3 length equals 13 residues.

The rearrangement joins TRBV5-4 to TRBJ2-5; 7 positions match TRBD2. Trimming took 2 bases from V and 7 from J; bases not matched to a gene: 5. The CDR3 loop spans 13 amino acids. Germline V gene lookup returns CDR1 SGHNT and CDR2 YYREEE (reference sequence). The CDR3 protein is CASSFAGDVTQYF. The CDR3 coding sequence is TGTGCCAGCAGCTTTGCGGGGGATGTGACCCAGTACTTC.